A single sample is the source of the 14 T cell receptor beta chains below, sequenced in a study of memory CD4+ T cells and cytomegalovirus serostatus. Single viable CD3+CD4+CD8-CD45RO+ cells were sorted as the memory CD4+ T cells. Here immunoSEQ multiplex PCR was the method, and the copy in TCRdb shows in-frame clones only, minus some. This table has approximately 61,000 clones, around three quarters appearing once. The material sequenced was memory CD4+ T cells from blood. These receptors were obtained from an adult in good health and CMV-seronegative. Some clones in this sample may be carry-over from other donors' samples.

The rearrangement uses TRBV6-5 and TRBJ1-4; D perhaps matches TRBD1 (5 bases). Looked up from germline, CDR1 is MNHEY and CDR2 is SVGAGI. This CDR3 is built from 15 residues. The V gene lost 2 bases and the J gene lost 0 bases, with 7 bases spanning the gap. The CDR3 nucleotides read TGTGCCAGCAGTTACCGGGACCCAACTAATGAAAAACTGTTTTTT. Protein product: CASSYRDPTNEKLFF.

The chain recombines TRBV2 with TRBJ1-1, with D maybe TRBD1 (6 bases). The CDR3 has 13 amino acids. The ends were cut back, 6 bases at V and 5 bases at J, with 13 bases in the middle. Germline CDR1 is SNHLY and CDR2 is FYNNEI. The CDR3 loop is CASRETGRTEAFF. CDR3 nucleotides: TGTGCCAGCAGGGAAACAGGGAGGACTGAAGCTTTCTTT. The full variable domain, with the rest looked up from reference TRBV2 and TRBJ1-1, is EPEVTQTPSHQVTQMGQEVILRCVPISNHLYFYWYRQILGQKVEFLVSFYNNEISEKSEIFDDQFSVERPDGSNFTLKIRSTKLEDSAMYFCASRETGRTEAFFGQGTRLTVV.

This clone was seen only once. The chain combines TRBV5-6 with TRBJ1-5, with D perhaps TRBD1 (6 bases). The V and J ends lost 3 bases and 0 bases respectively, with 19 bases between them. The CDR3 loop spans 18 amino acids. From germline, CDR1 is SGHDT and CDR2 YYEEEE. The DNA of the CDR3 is TGTGCCAGCAGCTGGGGGCCAGGGGTCGGGCTTAGCAATCAGCCCCAGCATTTT. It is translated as CASSWGPGVGLSNQPQHF.

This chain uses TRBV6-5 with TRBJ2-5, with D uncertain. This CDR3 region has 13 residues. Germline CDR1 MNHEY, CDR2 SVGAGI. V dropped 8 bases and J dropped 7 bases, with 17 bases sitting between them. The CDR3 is CASSSGYSGTQYF. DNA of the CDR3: TGTGCCAGCTCTTCCGGATATTCGGGGACCCAGTACTTC.

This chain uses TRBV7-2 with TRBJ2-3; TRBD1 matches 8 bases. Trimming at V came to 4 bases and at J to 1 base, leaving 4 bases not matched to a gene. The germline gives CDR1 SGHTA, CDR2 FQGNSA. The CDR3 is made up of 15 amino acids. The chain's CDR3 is CASSSDRVGTDTQYF. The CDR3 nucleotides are TGTGCCAGCAGCTCGGACAGGGTAGGCACAGATACGCAGTATTTT.

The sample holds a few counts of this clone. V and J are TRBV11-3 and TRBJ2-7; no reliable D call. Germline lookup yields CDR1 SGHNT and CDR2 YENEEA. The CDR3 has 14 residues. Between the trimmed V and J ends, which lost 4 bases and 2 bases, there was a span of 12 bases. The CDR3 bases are TGTGCCAGCAGCTCGTACGAGCGCCCCTACGAGCAGTACTTC. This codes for CASSSYERPYEQYF.

The CDR3 loop reads CASSFLQGPGDTEAFF. DNA of the CDR3: TGCGCCAGCAGCTTTTTACAGGGACCTGGGGACACTGAAGCTTTCTTT. V gene TRBV5-1 combines with J gene TRBJ1-1; the D gene is possibly TRBD1 (6 bases). V was trimmed by 2 bases and J by 3 bases, leaving 17 bases between them. The CDR3 contains 16 residues. The germline gives CDR1 SGHRS, CDR2 YFSETQ.

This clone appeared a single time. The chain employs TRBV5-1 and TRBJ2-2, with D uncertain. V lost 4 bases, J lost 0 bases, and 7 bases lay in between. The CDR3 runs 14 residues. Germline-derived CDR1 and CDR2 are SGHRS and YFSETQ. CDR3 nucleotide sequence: TGCGCCAGCAGCCCGCTGACGAACACCGGGGAGCTGTTTTTT. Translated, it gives CASSPLTNTGELFF. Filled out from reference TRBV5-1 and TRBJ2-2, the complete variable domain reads KAGVTQTPRYLIKTRGQQVTLSCSPISGHRSVSWYQQTPGQGLQFLFEYFSETQRNKGNFPGRFSGRQFSNSRSEMNVSTLELGDSALYLCASSPLTNTGELFFGEGSRLTVL.

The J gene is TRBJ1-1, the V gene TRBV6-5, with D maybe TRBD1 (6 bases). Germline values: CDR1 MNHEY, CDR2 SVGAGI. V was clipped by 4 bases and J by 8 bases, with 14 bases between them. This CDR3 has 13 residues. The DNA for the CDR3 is TGTGCCAGCAGTTGGACCCATGGGACAGAAGCTTTCTTT. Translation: CASSWTHGTEAFF.

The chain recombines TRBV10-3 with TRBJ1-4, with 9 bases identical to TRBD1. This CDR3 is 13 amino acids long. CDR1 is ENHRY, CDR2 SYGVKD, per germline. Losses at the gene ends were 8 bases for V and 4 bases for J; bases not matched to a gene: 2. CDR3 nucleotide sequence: TGTGCCATCTCGGGACAGGGTAATGAAAAACTGTTTTTT. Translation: CAISGQGNEKLFF.

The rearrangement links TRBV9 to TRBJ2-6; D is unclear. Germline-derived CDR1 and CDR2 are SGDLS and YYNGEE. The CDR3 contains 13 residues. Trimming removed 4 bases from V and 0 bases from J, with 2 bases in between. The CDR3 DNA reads TGTGCCAGCAGCAACTCTGGGGCCAACGTCCTGACTTTC. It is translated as CASSNSGANVLTF. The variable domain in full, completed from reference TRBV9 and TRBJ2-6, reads DSGVTQTPKHLITATGQRVTLRCSPRSGDLSVYWYQQSLDQGLQFLIQYYNGEERAKGNILERFSAQQFPDLHSELNLSSLELGDSALYFCASSNSGANVLTFGAGSRLTVL.

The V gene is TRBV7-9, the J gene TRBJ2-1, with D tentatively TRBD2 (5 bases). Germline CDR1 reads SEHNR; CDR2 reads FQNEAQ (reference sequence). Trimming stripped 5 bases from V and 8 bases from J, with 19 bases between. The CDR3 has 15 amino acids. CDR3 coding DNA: TGTGCCAGCAGCCTCGGGAACTTCCCGGGCGATGAGCAGTTCTTC. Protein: CASSLGNFPGDEQFF.

CDR3 nucleotides: TGTGCCTGGAGTACAGGGTACGAGCAGTACTTC. Translation: CAWSTGYEQYF. The chain carries TRBV30 and TRBJ2-7; possible D gene TRBD1, 6 bases. The ends were cut back, 2 bases at V and 4 bases at J, with 6 bases in the middle. CDR3 length equals 11 residues. Looked up from germline, CDR1 is GTSNPN and CDR2 is SVGIG (reference sequence).

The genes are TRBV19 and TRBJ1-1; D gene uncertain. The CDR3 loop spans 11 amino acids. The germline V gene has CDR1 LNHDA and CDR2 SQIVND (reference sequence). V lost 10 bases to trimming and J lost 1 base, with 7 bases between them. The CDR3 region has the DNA TGTGCCACCAAGAGGAACACTGAAGCTTTCTTT. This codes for CATKRNTEAFF.